The 10 T cell receptor beta chains below come from one sample, sequenced in a study of shared clonotypes between healthy human individuals. Here immunoSEQ multiplex PCR was the method, and the copy in TCRdb shows in-frame clones only, minus some. The sample includes some 2.1 million clones, 85% to 95% seen only once; the top ten take 0.13%. Sample: naive CD4+ T cells sorted from blood. Subset here: CD45RA+ positively selected. These receptor sequences come from a man in his late teens or twenties in good health.

This sequence joins TRBV5-1 and TRBJ1-2, with 7 bases that match TRBD1. There are 13 residues in the CDR3. Trimming took 5 bases from V and 2 from J; bases not matched to a gene: 3. Per the germline V gene, CDR1 is SGHRS and CDR2 is YFSETQ. CDR3 sequence reads: CASRPTGNYGYTF. In nucleotides, the CDR3 is TGCGCCAGCAGACCGACAGGGAACTATGGCTACACCTTC.

The chain uses TRBV27 and TRBJ2-7; the D is unclear. The CDR3 is made up of 15 amino acids. Germline CDR1 and CDR2: MNHEY and SMNVEV (reference sequence). Trimming pared 5 bases from V and 2 bases from J, leaving 16 bases between. The CDR3 coding sequence is TGTGCCAGCAGTGCAACCGGTACCTCTCCCTACGAGCAGTACTTC. Its protein is CASSATGTSPYEQYF.

CDR3 bases: TGTGCAAGTCGCTCCCGCGCGGAGGAGGGCCCTAATCAGCCCCAGCATTTT. Residues: CASRSRAEEGPNQPQHF. The rearrangement links TRBV12-2 to TRBJ1-5. TRBV12-2 is designated a pseudogene. The CDR3 covers 17 residues.

V and J are TRBV5-1 and TRBJ2-1; D ambiguous. The CDR3 extends over 13 amino acids. V dropped 0 bases and J dropped 6 bases, with 7 bases sitting between them. The V gene's germline CDR1 is SGHRS and CDR2 YFSETQ. CDR3 DNA sequence: TGCGCCAGCAGCTTGGTTCAAGGCAATGAGCAGTTCTTC. Protein product: CASSLVQGNEQFF.

This chain joins TRBV19 and TRBJ1-6, with 7 bases identical to TRBD1. The CDR3 contains 14 residues. The germline CDR1 and CDR2 sequences are LNHDA and SQIVND (reference sequence). V was clipped by 4 bases and J by 10 bases; unmatched bases: 7. This CDR3 reads CASSRTGKGSPLHF. The CDR3 region has the DNA TGTGCCAGTAGTAGGACAGGCAAAGGGTCACCCCTCCACTTT.

Regarding this clone: Other DNA sequences of this sample code for an identical CDR3. The chain joins TRBV2 to TRBJ1-1; 11 positions agree with TRBD1. The CDR3 is 13 residues long. Germline V gene sequence: CDR1 SNHLY, CDR2 FYNNEI. V shed 6 bases, J shed 4 bases, and the junction held 1 base outside the gene matches. The CDR3 DNA is TGTGCCAGCAGCGGGACAGGGGGCACTGAAGCTTTCTTT. Its protein is CASSGTGGTEAFF. The full variable domain, with the rest looked up from reference TRBV2 and TRBJ1-1, is EPEVTQTPSHQVTQMGQEVILRCVPISNHLYFYWYRQILGQKVEFLVSFYNNEISEKSEIFDDQFSVERPDGSNFTLKIRSTKLEDSAMYFCASSGTGGTEAFFGQGTRLTVV.

Note on this clone: The identical CDR3 is also encoded by other nucleotide sequences in the sample. Here the CDR3 DNA reads TGTGCCTGGACTAGCGGGGGCACAGATACGCAGTATTTT. Residues: CAWTSGGTDTQYF. The chain has TRBV30 and TRBJ2-3; 9 positions match TRBD2. The length of the CDR3 is 13 residues. The V segment lost 4 bases and the J segment 1 base; nucleotides outside the gene matches: 0. From germline, CDR1 is GTSNPN and CDR2 SVGIG (reference sequence).

V gene TRBV18 combines with J gene TRBJ1-2; 8 bases are a match to TRBD1. The CDR3 loop spans 14 amino acids. V was pared by 3 bases and J by 4 bases, with 4 bases of the junction left unmatched. The germline CDR1 and CDR2 sequences are KGHSH and LQKENI. CDR3 in DNA: TGTGCCAGCTCACCTGAGACAGGGGTCTATGGCTACACCTTC. Its translation is CASSPETGVYGYTF.

This clone was counted once. The rearrangement joins TRBV28 to TRBJ1-2; D is unresolved. This CDR3 spans 16 amino acids. Germline loops: CDR1 MDHEN, CDR2 SYDVKM. V shed 5 bases and J shed 6 bases, with 22 bases lying between them. CDR3 loop: CASSLQGTHYLHGYTF. The CDR3 nucleotides are TGTGCCAGCAGTCTCCAAGGAACCCACTATCTGCATGGCTACACCTTC.

The chain employs TRBV7-9 and TRBJ1-4; D remains unclear. Looked up from germline, CDR1 is SEHNR and CDR2 is FQNEAQ (reference sequence). This CDR3 has 15 amino acids. V shed 1 base and J shed 0 bases, with 6 bases lying between them. CDR3 DNA sequence: TGTGCCAGCAGCTTAGAGGTTACAACTAATGAAAAACTGTTTTTT. Encoded protein: CASSLEVTTNEKLFF.